This entry features one T cell receptor beta chain sequence. This sample was included in a study of blood T cell repertoires in COVID-19. The CDR3 sequence is 14 residues long. Trimming removed 0 bases from V and 4 bases from J, with 10 bases in between. The germline V gene encodes CDR1 LGHDT and CDR2 YNNKEL (reference sequence). Authors' methods: Using reference gene primer amplification, nucleated cell counts were estimated. Sequenced by immunoSEQ multiplex PCR; TCRdb stores in-frame clones only, minus some. That table furnishes V, J and clone size, whereas the DNA furnished D and trimming. Altogether around 300,000 clones are present, roughly 87% being singletons, with the ten largest covering over 8%.

V usage is TRBV3-1 (or the pseudogene TRBV3-2) and J usage is TRBJ2-7; D call uncertain. Sequencing was done on a sample of peripheral blood. The clonotype originates from a man younger than 35 with active or convalescent COVID-19. Here the CDR3 reads CASSQEARLYEQYF. CDR3 nucleotides: TGTGCCAGCAGCCAAGAAGCGCGGCTGTACGAGCAGTACTTC.